Each of the 16 T cell receptor beta chains below was sequenced from the same sample in a study of T cells in localized non-small cell lung cancer. TCRdb's copy holds only in-frame clones and misses some; the assay was immunoSEQ multiplex PCR. The data show more than 2,000 clones, around 36% seen once. The sample here was lung tumor tissue, taken before any cancer treatment. The receptors originated from a man between 35 and 75 years old with stage II lung adenocarcinoma.

The chain carries TRBV8-2 and TRBJ1-4. TRBV8-2 is shown as a pseudogene. This CDR3 is built from 14 residues. The CDR3 loop reads CASSLRRNGEKLFF. CDR3 sequence (DNA): TGTGCCAGCAGTTTGAGGAGAAATGGCGAAAAACTGTTTTTT.

V usage is TRBV28 and J usage is TRBJ1-1, with TRBD1 matching 8 bases. The CDR3 consists of 15 residues. After removal of 2 bases from V and 1 base from J, the junction contained 3 bases not matched to a gene. From germline, CDR1 is MDHEN and CDR2 SYDVKM. CDR3 residues: CASSLPGQENTEAFF. DNA of the CDR3: TGTGCCAGCAGTTTACCGGGACAGGAGAACACTGAAGCTTTCTTT. Looking up the rest from reference TRBV28 and TRBJ1-1 gives the full variable domain: DVKVTQSSRYLVKRTGEKVFLECVQDMDHENMFWYRQDPGLGLRLIYFSYDVKMKEKGDIPEGYSVSREKKERFSLILESASTNQTSMYLCASSLPGQENTEAFFGQGTRLTVV.

This clone was seen a handful of times. The chain combines TRBV4-1 with TRBJ1-3, with a possible D match to TRBD1 (5 bases). There are 16 residues in the CDR3. Trimming pared 0 bases from V and 2 bases from J, leaving 11 bases between. CDR1 is MGHRA and CDR2 is YSYEKL in the germline V gene. DNA for the CDR3: TGCGCCAGCAGCCAAGATCAGGGCAGGACTGGAAACACCATATATTTT. This sequence encodes CASSQDQGRTGNTIYF.

The chain has TRBV7-6 and TRBJ2-3; 8 bases are shared with TRBD2. CDR1 and CDR2 from the germline V gene are SGHVS and FNYEAQ. This CDR3 is built from 14 residues. V shed 5 bases and J 1 base; nucleotides not matched to a gene: 2. This CDR3 reads CASSLSGGTDTQYF. The CDR3 nucleotides read TGTGCCAGCAGCCTTAGCGGGGGCACAGATACGCAGTATTTT. Variable domain in full (rest from reference TRBV7-6 and TRBJ2-3): GAGVSQSPRYKVTKRGQDVALRCDPISGHVSLYWYRQALGQGPEFLTYFNYEAQQDKSGLPNDRFSAERPEGSISTLTIQRTEQRDSAMYRCASSLSGGTDTQYFGPGTRLTVL.

This clone was detected only a few times. In DNA form, the CDR3 reads TGTGCCAGCAGTTGGGCGAACACTGAAGCTTTCTTT. Encoded protein: CASSWANTEAFF. The V call is TRBV6-8, the J call TRBJ1-1, with D hard to call. Germline V lookup: CDR1 MNHGY, CDR2 SAAAGT. The CDR3 runs 12 residues. V lost 4 bases and J lost 1, with 4 bases in between.

The gene calls are TRBV18 and TRBJ2-1; D gene ambiguous. CDR1 is KGHSH, CDR2 LQKENI, per germline. V lost 3 bases to trimming and J lost 0 bases, with 6 bases between them. This CDR3 is 14 amino acids long. Here the CDR3 DNA reads TGTGCCAGCTCACCGCGGAGCTCCTACAATGAGCAGTTCTTC. It is translated as CASSPRSSYNEQFF. Full variable domain (remainder filled in from reference TRBV18 and TRBJ2-1): NAGVMQNPRHLVRRRGQEARLRCSPMKGHSHVYWYRQLPEEGLKFMVYLQKENIIDESGMPKERFSAEFPKEGPSILRIQQVVRGDSAAYFCASSPRSSYNEQFFGPGTRLTVL.

The V call is TRBV6-8, the J call TRBJ2-1, with 9 bases fitting TRBD2. The V and J ends lost 7 bases and 6 bases, in that order; junction bases with no gene match: 10. Germline assignment: CDR1 MNHGY and CDR2 SAAAGT. The CDR3 extends over 15 amino acids. The DNA for the CDR3 is TGTGCCAGCACCCAAGCGAGCGGGGGGACCAATGAGCAGTTCTTC. It specifies CASTQASGGTNEQFF.

This clone appeared a single time. The gene calls are TRBV12-5 and TRBJ2-1; 9 nucleotides agree with TRBD2. The CDR3 extends over 13 amino acids. Looked up from germline, CDR1 is LGHNT and CDR2 is FRNRAP. CDR3 DNA sequence: TGTGCCAGTATCGGGACTAGCTCTTTTGAGCAGTTCTTC. Amino acid sequence: CASIGTSSFEQFF. Full variable domain (missing parts from reference TRBV12-5 and TRBJ2-1): DARVTQTPRHKVTEMGQEVTMRCQPILGHNTVFWYRQTMMQGLELLAYFRNRAPLDDSGMPKDRFSAEMPDATLATLKIQPSEPRDSAVYFCASIGTSSFEQFFGPGTRLTVL.

The chain combines TRBV6-8 with TRBJ2-5; D is ambiguous. The length of the CDR3 is 12 residues. Looked up from germline, CDR1 is MNHGY and CDR2 is SAAAGT. V was shortened by 7 bases and J by 2 bases, with 8 bases between the two germline ends. CDR3 in amino acids: CASNLPQETQYF. The CDR3 DNA is TGTGCCAGCAATCTACCGCAAGAGACCCAGTACTTC.

This clone was seen more than once but under ten times. The V gene is TRBV28, the J gene TRBJ1-5, with a tentative D call TRBD1 (5 bases). V was clipped by 7 bases and J by 6 bases, with 10 bases between them. The CDR3 is 12 residues long. Germline CDR1 and CDR2: MDHEN and SYDVKM. In DNA form, the CDR3 reads TGTGCCAGCACCCCCGGGGGTCAGCCCCAGCATTTT. Translating gives CASTPGGQPQHF.

V usage is TRBV29-1 and J usage is TRBJ1-6; 8 bases fit TRBD1. Germline loops: CDR1 SQVTM, CDR2 ANQGSEA. CDR3 length: 14 residues. V lost 5 bases and J lost 8; bases outside the gene matches: 8. In DNA, the CDR3 is TGCAGCGTTAGGACAGGGAAGCGGGATTCACCCCTCCACTTT. Protein: CSVRTGKRDSPLHF.

The chain uses TRBV9 and TRBJ2-2; D possibly corresponds to TRBD1 (6 bases). Trimming removed 0 bases at V and 3 bases at J, with 9 bases between. Germline values: CDR1 SGDLS, CDR2 YYNGEE. CDR3 length: 15 residues. The DNA of the CDR3 is TGTGCCAGCAGCGTAGTCCCAGGGGACACCGGGGAGCTGTTTTTT. Amino acid sequence: CASSVVPGDTGELFF.

The chain couples TRBV6-8 to TRBJ1-6; D gene ambiguous. Trimming pared 7 bases from V and 7 bases from J, leaving 14 bases between. Germline V CDR1 and CDR2: MNHGY, SAAAGT. The CDR3 spans 14 residues. CDR3 in amino acids: CASTRAPTNSPLHF. The CDR3, as DNA: TGTGCCAGCACCCGGGCCCCGACCAATTCACCCCTCCACTTT.

This clone is termed medium-sized. The chain links TRBV9 to TRBJ2-1; the match to TRBD2 covers 9 bases. Germline loops: CDR1 SGDLS, CDR2 YYNGEE. The CDR3 covers 16 residues. The V gene end was trimmed by 0 bases and the J gene end by 4 bases; junction bases not matched to a gene: 5. The CDR3 reads CASSVGASGVYNEQFF. For the CDR3, the DNA is TGTGCCAGCAGCGTAGGTGCTAGCGGGGTATACAATGAGCAGTTCTTC.

The CDR3 region has the DNA TGTGCCAGCAGCCAAGGGTGGCCGATCCAGAACACTGAAGCTTTCTTT. It encodes CASSQGWPIQNTEAFF. This sequence joins TRBV14 and TRBJ1-1; D call uncertain. Between the trimmed V and J ends, which lost 1 base and 1 base, there was a span of 13 bases. CDR1 is SGHDN, CDR2 FVKESK, per germline. CDR3 length equals 16 residues. The full variable domain, with the rest looked up from reference TRBV14 and TRBJ1-1, is EAGVTQFPSHSVIEKGQTVTLRCDPISGHDNLYWYRRVMGKEIKFLLHFVKESKQDESGMPNNRFLAERTGGTYSTLKVQPAELEDSGVYFCASSQGWPIQNTEAFFGQGTRLTVV.

There are a few counts of this clone. V usage is TRBV19 and J usage is TRBJ2-1; 8 nucleotides agree with TRBD1. Germline CDR1 LNHDA, CDR2 SQIVND (reference sequence). The CDR3 sequence is 15 residues long. J was trimmed by 7 bases and V by 3 bases; bases with no gene match: 8. This CDR3 reads CASSIGQGAGNEQFF. The CDR3 DNA reads TGTGCCAGTAGTATCGGTCAGGGGGCGGGGAATGAGCAGTTCTTC.